The T cell receptor beta chain described here comes from a study of blood T cell repertoires in COVID-19. The CDR3 is 17 residues long. Trimming took 0 bases from V and 3 from J, leaving 17 bases between them. The germline CDR1 and CDR2 sequences are SGHRS and YFSETQ. The repertoire was sequenced with immunoSEQ multiplex PCR; TCRdb's copy has only in-frame clones and lacks some. The top ten clones hold around 9.3% of a sample with about 320,000 clones, roughly 87% of them seen once. The V and J genes are TRBV5-1 and TRBJ2-3, with D unresolved. The origin of this receptor is a woman aged 18-30 years who had recovered from COVID-19. Sequenced input: PBMCs or T cells enriched from blood (not recorded which). CDR3: CASSLGRIGLGTDTQYF. The CDR3 DNA reads as TGCGCCAGCAGCTTGGGACGGATCGGGTTAGGTACAGATACGCAGTATTTT.